This entry lists 17 T cell receptor beta chains sequenced from one sample in a study of blood T cell repertoires in COVID-19 (TCRdb year 2020). The library was generated by the immunoSEQ multiplex PCR assay. The source is immuneACCESS, and TCRdb retained only in-frame sequences with V and J called. Part of the clones is not carried over; for the studies checked, unresolved V genes explain less than half of this, and the remainder is unexplained. For this sample the table gives about 120,000 clones, of which under 90% were detected only once. The ten largest clones capture about 3.8% of the sample. The specimen was peripheral blood. These receptors all stem from a man between 60 and 75 years old with acute or convalescent COVID-19.

The rearrangement joins TRBV18 to TRBJ2-1; the match to TRBD2 covers 9 bases. The CDR3 contains 17 residues. Germline V gives CDR1 KGHSH, CDR2 LQKENI. The trim removed 0 bases at V and 4 bases at J, leaving 7 bases unmatched. CDR3 nucleotide sequence: TGTGCCAGCTCACCACCGGGCGGGAGGGCGTCATACAATGAGCAGTTCTTC. Residues: CASSPPGGRASYNEQFF.

The rearrangement joins TRBV27 to TRBJ1-5; 9 bases are a match to TRBD1. Per the germline V gene, CDR1 is MNHEY and CDR2 is SMNVEV (reference sequence). The V gene end was trimmed by 6 bases and the J gene end by 5 bases; junction bases not matched to a gene: 2. The CDR3 consists of 13 residues. The CDR3 sequence: CASRQGAYQPQHF. The CDR3 DNA sequence: TGTGCCAGCAGACAGGGGGCCTATCAGCCCCAGCATTTT.

The rearrangement joins TRBV7-2 to TRBJ2-1, with TRBD2 matching over 10 bases. The CDR3 runs to 16 residues. Germline lookup yields CDR1 SGHTA and CDR2 FQGNSA. After removal of 5 bases from V and 6 bases from J, the junction contained 10 bases not matched to a gene. The CDR3 sequence: CASSVQAGGPSNEQFF. DNA of the CDR3: TGTGCCAGCAGCGTCCAAGCGGGAGGGCCGAGCAATGAGCAGTTCTTC.

This chain links TRBV6-2 or TRBV6-3 with TRBJ2-1; the D gene is possibly TRBD2 (5 bases). Looked up from germline, CDR1 is MNHEY and CDR2 is SVGEGT. This CDR3 has 16 amino acids. Trimming took 2 bases from V and 1 from J, leaving 12 bases between them. This CDR3 reads CASSYEEANSYNEQFF. The CDR3 DNA follows: TGTGCCAGCAGTTACGAGGAGGCTAATTCCTACAATGAGCAGTTCTTC.

The V call is TRBV7-2, the J call TRBJ2-7; the D is unclear. CDR1 SGHTA and CDR2 FQGNSA come from the germline V gene. V gave up 1 base and J gave up 3 bases, with 10 bases separating them. CDR3 length equals 14 residues. The CDR3 is CASSLGAGIYEQYF. The CDR3 nucleotides are TGTGCCAGCAGCTTAGGTGCAGGTATCTACGAGCAGTACTTC.

The CDR3 is CASRARTDTQYF. The DNA of the CDR3 is TGTGCCAGCAGAGCTCGGACAGATACGCAGTATTTT. The V call is TRBV3-1 (or the pseudogene TRBV3-2), the J call TRBJ2-3, with D unclear. Germline assignment: CDR1 LGHDT and CDR2 YNNKEL (reference sequence). This CDR3 is built from 12 residues. Trimming stripped 6 bases from V and 3 bases from J, with 7 bases between.

V usage is TRBV7-9 and J usage is TRBJ2-7, with D possibly being TRBD2 (5 bases). V shed 6 bases and J shed 3 bases, with 15 bases lying between them. Germline V lookup: CDR1 SEHNR, CDR2 FQNEAQ (reference sequence). This CDR3 is 14 amino acids long. CDR3 DNA sequence: TGTGCCAGCAGTCCTAGCTCCCGAGACTACGAGCAGTACTTC. As protein: CASSPSSRDYEQYF.

The CDR3 nucleotides read TGTGCCAGCAGCTTGGAGCCCCTAAGGGGGGAGACCCAGTACTTC. Encoded protein: CASSLEPLRGETQYF. This chain uses TRBV5-4 with TRBJ2-5, with D possibly matching TRBD1 (6 bases). CDR1 SGHNT and CDR2 YYREEE come from the germline V gene (reference sequence). CDR3 length equals 15 residues. V lost 0 bases and J 5 bases, leaving 14 bases between the germline ends.

The chain is built from TRBV11-2 and TRBJ2-2; 11 nucleotides agree with TRBD1. Per the germline V gene, CDR1 is SGHAT and CDR2 is FQNNGV. The V and J ends lost 5 bases and 8 bases, in that order; junction bases with no gene match: 7. The CDR3 has 15 residues. CDR3: CASSRGDRGLGELFF. The CDR3 DNA sequence: TGTGCCAGCAGCCGCGGGGACAGGGGGTTAGGGGAGCTGTTTTTT. The variable domain in full, completed from reference TRBV11-2 and TRBJ2-2, reads EAGVAQSPRYKIIEKRQSVAFWCNPISGHATLYWYQQILGQGPKLLIQFQNNGVVDDSQLPKDRFSAERLKGVDSTLKIQPAKLEDSAVYLCASSRGDRGLGELFFGEGSRLTVL.

This clone was seen just once. The chain has TRBV7-2 and TRBJ1-2; 9 nucleotides match TRBD1. Germline CDR1 SGHTA, CDR2 FQGNSA. There are 14 residues in the CDR3. The J segment lost 6 bases and the V segment lost 2 bases, leaving 4 bases of the junction unmatched. The CDR3 bases are TGTGCCAGCAGCTTAAACAGGGGGCTCGATGGCTACACCTTC. Encoded protein: CASSLNRGLDGYTF. The complete variable domain, with remaining parts taken from reference TRBV7-2 and TRBJ1-2, reads GAGVSQSPSNKVTEKGKDVELRCDPISGHTALYWYRQSLGQGLEFLIYFQGNSAPDKSGLPSDRFSAERTGGSVSTLTIQRTQQEDSAVYLCASSLNRGLDGYTFGSGTRLTVV.

The V call is TRBV19, the J call TRBJ2-1, with 11 bases fitting TRBD2. In germline, CDR1 is LNHDA, CDR2 SQIVND (reference sequence). This CDR3 region has 16 residues. V was clipped by 3 bases and J by 8 bases; unmatched bases: 9. The CDR3 region is CASSIGIAGGPDEQFF. The CDR3 coding sequence is TGTGCCAGTAGTATTGGGATAGCGGGAGGGCCGGATGAGCAGTTCTTC.

The sample holds one count of this clone. This sample includes further DNA sequences coding for the same CDR3. This chain uses TRBV7-9 with TRBJ2-1; D is unclear. Trimming stripped 6 bases from V and 7 bases from J, with 7 bases between. The CDR3 runs 11 residues. CDR1 is SEHNR, CDR2 FQNEAQ, per germline (reference sequence). CDR3 DNA: TGTGCCAGCAGTCTACAGAATGAGCAGTTCTTC. Translation: CASSLQNEQFF. Full variable domain (outside the CDR3, taken from reference TRBV7-9 and TRBJ2-1): DTGVSQNPRHKITKRGQNVTFRCDPISEHNRLYWYRQTLGQGPEFLTYFQNEAQLEKSRLLSDRFSAERPKGSFSTLEIQRTEQGDSAMYLCASSLQNEQFFGPGTRLTVL.

The chain carries TRBV6-5 and TRBJ2-7; weak D call: TRBD2 (6 bases). V shed 5 bases and J shed 5 bases, with 16 bases lying between them. CDR3 size: 14 residues. Germline assignment: CDR1 MNHEY and CDR2 SVGAGI. The CDR3: CASSTDPQRDEQYF. The CDR3 DNA reads as TGTGCCAGCAGTACCGATCCCCAGCGGGACGAGCAGTACTTC.

This clone appeared once. The rearrangement links TRBV28 to TRBJ2-7; weak D call: TRBD1 (5 bases). Trimming stripped 6 bases from V and 2 bases from J, with 20 bases between. Germline CDR1 reads MDHEN; CDR2 reads SYDVKM. The CDR3 sequence is 16 residues long. CDR3 in DNA: TGTGCCAGCAGCTCCCAGGGAAGCCCAAGGGCCTACGAGCAGTACTTC. Protein: CASSSQGSPRAYEQYF.

The rearrangement joins TRBV4-1 to TRBJ2-6; no reliable D call. V was clipped by 2 bases and J by 3 bases, with 11 bases between them. The CDR3 covers 16 residues. From germline, CDR1 is MGHRA and CDR2 YSYEKL. The CDR3 DNA is TGCGCCAGCAGCCAACTCGAGGCGAGTGGGGCCAACGTCCTGACTTTC. Protein product: CASSQLEASGANVLTF.

V gene TRBV11-1 combines with J gene TRBJ2-5; 12 positions agree with TRBD2. After removal of 2 bases from V and 5 bases from J, the junction contained 3 bases not matched to a gene. The germline V gene has CDR1 SGHAT and CDR2 FQDESV (reference sequence). The CDR3 contains 15 residues. The CDR3: CASSLRTSGTETQYF. The CDR3 nucleotides are TGTGCCAGCAGCTTACGGACTAGCGGGACTGAGACCCAGTACTTC.

This chain connects TRBV7-2 to TRBJ1-2; tentatively, D is TRBD1 (5 bases). The CDR3 covers 17 residues. The germline gives CDR1 SGHTA, CDR2 FQGNSA. Trimming cost V 1 base and J 5 bases, with 20 bases left between them. The chain's CDR3 is CASSLVIQRTTQYGYTF. For the CDR3, the DNA is TGTGCCAGCAGCTTAGTGATTCAAAGGACAACCCAGTATGGCTACACCTTC.